This T cell receptor (beta chain) was observed in a study of response to subunit inactivated influenza vaccine. Study-wide results and limits: T cells newly recruited by each seasonal influenza vaccination are few, the authors suggested.

With regard to this clonotype: Its antigen remains unknown.

TCRdb re-called the RT-PCR reads through MiXCR, storing one row per CDR3 protein. This table has hundreds of thousands of distinct CDR3 sequences, 7.5% to 8.5% appearing once. Germline V gene sequence: CDR1 SGHDT, CDR2 YYEEEE. This CDR3 spans 14 amino acids. V was clipped by 9 bases and J by 3 bases, with 16 bases between them. This TCR was recovered from a man between 50 and 75 years old who received an inactivated influenza vaccine. Here the sequenced sample was PBMCs from blood, taken around 25 months after vaccination. V usage is TRBV5-6 and J usage is TRBJ2-1, with D perhaps matching TRBD2 (6 bases). Written as DNA, the CDR3 is TGTGCCACTTATAGCGGAAGCTTCTACAATGAGCAGTTCTTC. As protein: CATYSGSFYNEQFF.